The rows below give T cell receptor beta chains drawn from one sample of a study of blood T cell repertoires in COVID-19. Profiling relied on immunoSEQ multiplex PCR, and the TCRdb table lists in-frame clones only, not all of them. Of some 150,000 clones in the sample, 80% to 90% are singletons; the top ten hold about 4.4%. Sequenced: PBMCs or T cells enriched from blood (not recorded which). Receptors were obtained from a man aged 45-65 years who had recovered from COVID-19. The CDR3 runs from the conserved cysteine through the conserved F or W. D genes are given only for firm matches. A row's size may be missing; if present it is once, few, many or a size class.

V,J,size,D,CDR3,DNA
TRBV5-1,TRBJ1-5,once,.,CASSLMGASNQPQHF,TGCGCCAGCAGCTTGATGGGGGCCAGCAATCAGCCCCAGCATTTT
TRBV15,TRBJ2-5,.,TRBD2,CATSRDRASGRRETQYF,TGTGCCACCAGCAGAGATCGAGCTAGCGGGAGACGAGAGACCCAGTACTTC
TRBV30,TRBJ1-5,.,.,CAWSGGINQPQHF,TGTGCCTGGAGTGGAGGGATCAATCAGCCCCAGCATTTT
TRBV4-1,TRBJ1-4,.,.,CASSRTLGGSGNEKLFF,TGCGCCAGCAGCCGAACCCTCGGGGGGTCAGGTAATGAAAAACTGTTTTTT
TRBV7-2,TRBJ2-7,.,TRBD1,CASSLNRGPYEQYF,TGTGCCAGCAGCTTGAACAGGGGTCCCTACGAGCAGTACTTC
TRBV19,TRBJ1-2,.,.,CASMWERQPNYGYTF,TGTGCCAGTATGTGGGAGCGTCAACCTAACTATGGCTACACCTTC
TRBV6-4,TRBJ1-3,.,.,CASSDGVDSGNTIYF,TGTGCCAGCAGTGACGGAGTTGACTCTGGAAACACCATATATTTT
TRBV27,TRBJ1-1,.,.,CASSSVFEGFTEAFF,TGTGCCAGCAGTTCGGTATTCGAGGGTTTCACTGAAGCTTTCTTT
TRBV7-2,TRBJ2-4,.,.,CASSSGGGGRTKNIQYF,TGTGCCAGCAGCTCAGGGGGAGGCGGGAGGACTAAAAACATTCAGTACTTC
TRBV6-2/TRBV6-3,TRBJ1-5,.,TRBD1,CASSWDSRNQPQHF,TGTGCCAGCAGTTGGGACAGCAGAAATCAGCCCCAGCATTTT
TRBV5-4,TRBJ1-2,few,.,CASSLVAGNGYTF,TGTGCCAGCAGCTTGGTTGCAGGGAACGGCTACACCTTC
TRBV30,TRBJ1-5,medium-sized,.,CAWSRGLVGPQHF,TGTGCCTGGAGCCGGGGTTTGGTCGGACCCCAGCATTTT
TRBV19,TRBJ1-5,.,TRBD1,CASSIRDRGGPQHF,TGTGCCAGTAGTATCCGGGACAGGGGTGGGCCCCAGCATTTT
TRBV29-1,TRBJ1-2,.,TRBD1,CSAIARGPDNYGYTF,TGCAGCGCCATTGCCAGGGGGCCTGATAACTATGGCTACACCTTC
TRBV7-3,TRBJ2-1,.,TRBD2,CASSLGTSGGEQFF,TGTGCCAGCAGCTTGGGTACTAGCGGGGGTGAGCAGTTCTTC
TRBV19,TRBJ2-7,.,.,CASRERTALYEQYF,TGTGCCAGCCGAGAGCGGACAGCCCTCTACGAGCAGTACTTC
TRBV6-1,TRBJ1-1,.,.,CASSEGTGFATEAFF,TGTGCCAGCAGTGAAGGTACAGGGTTTGCCACTGAAGCTTTCTTT
TRBV10-2,TRBJ1-3,.,.,CASSDRHSGNTIYF,TGCGCCAGCAGTGACAGACACTCTGGAAACACCATATATTTT
TRBV9,TRBJ1-2,.,.,CASSVATGWPIYGYTF,TGTGCCAGCAGCGTAGCTACGGGTTGGCCGATCTATGGCTACACCTTC
TRBV24-1,TRBJ2-2,.,TRBD1,CATSELGQGDTGELFF,TGTGCCACCAGTGAACTGGGACAGGGGGACACCGGGGAGCTGTTTTTT
TRBV30,TRBJ1-5,.,.,CAWSSQTGDQPQHF,TGTGCCTGGAGTTCTCAAACGGGGGATCAGCCCCAGCATTTT
TRBV28,TRBJ2-5,.,.,CASSSLGARETQYF,TGTGCCAGCAGTTCCCTCGGTGCCCGGGAGACCCAGTACTTC
TRBV5-1,TRBJ1-1,once,TRBD1,CASNRDRGDTEAFF,TGCGCCAGCAACCGAGACAGGGGCGACACTGAAGCTTTCTTT
TRBV29-1,TRBJ1-1,.,.,CSVAGTLNTEAFF,TGCAGCGTTGCCGGGACTTTGAACACTGAAGCTTTCTTT
TRBV6-4,TRBJ1-5,.,.,CAVQGPLGNQPQHF,TGTGCCGTACAGGGTCCCCTGGGCAATCAGCCCCAGCATTTT
TRBV19,TRBJ1-1,.,TRBD1,CASSTRNDRGRAFF,TGTGCCAGTAGTACTAGAAATGACAGGGGCAGAGCTTTCTTT
TRBV7-2,TRBJ2-6,.,.,CASSARQSGANVLTF,TGTGCCAGCAGCGCTAGGCAATCTGGGGCCAACGTCCTGACTTTC
TRBV7-2,TRBJ2-2,.,TRBD1,CASSRTGGTGELFF,TGTGCCAGCAGCCGGACAGGGGGCACCGGGGAGCTGTTTTTT
TRBV19,TRBJ1-2,.,.,CASLRSPQNNYGYTF,TGTGCCAGTCTCCGATCCCCCCAGAATAACTATGGCTACACCTTC
TRBV3-1/TRBV3-2,TRBJ1-2,.,TRBD1,CASSQDRSSIFRGTGDYGYTF,TGTGCCAGCAGCCAAGATAGATCAAGTATTTTCCGTGGGACAGGGGACTATGGCTACACCTTC
TRBV5-6,TRBJ1-1,.,TRBD1,CASSLGTAFPNTEAFF,TGTGCCAGCAGTCTAGGGACAGCCTTTCCGAACACTGAAGCTTTCTTT
TRBV6-5,TRBJ1-5,.,.,CASRDNLVSNQPQHF,TGTGCCAGCAGGGACAATCTGGTTAGCAATCAGCCCCAGCATTTT
TRBV5-6,TRBJ2-3,.,TRBD2,CASSLIAGGPDTQYF,TGTGCCAGCAGCTTGATCGCGGGGGGGCCGGATACGCAGTATTTT
TRBV11-2,TRBJ2-2,.,.,CASSLAVTGELFF,TGTGCCAGCAGCTTAGCAGTAACCGGGGAGCTGTTTTTT
TRBV5-1,TRBJ2-1,.,TRBD2,CASSLAPSGNGEQFF,TGCGCCAGCAGCTTGGCGCCTAGCGGGAATGGTGAGCAGTTCTTC
TRBV23-1,TRBJ1-6,.,.,CASNQGSGGSPLHF,TGCGCCAGCAACCAGGGGTCCGGAGGTTCACCCCTCCACTTT
TRBV7-2,TRBJ1-6,.,TRBD1,CASRSTGTLAPLHF,TGTGCCAGCAGATCGACAGGGACATTAGCACCCCTCCACTTT
TRBV30,TRBJ2-1,.,TRBD2,CAGEGGLAVPNEQFF,TGTGCCGGGGAGGGGGGACTAGCCGTCCCCAATGAGCAGTTCTTC
TRBV7-9,TRBJ2-6,.,.,CASRNTGSGANVLTF,TGTGCCAGCAGGAATACAGGCTCTGGGGCCAACGTCCTGACTTTC
TRBV3-1/TRBV3-2,TRBJ1-2,.,TRBD1,CASSQDRGRSGYTF,TGTGCCAGCAGCCAAGACAGGGGGCGTAGTGGCTACACCTTC
TRBV5-1,TRBJ2-1,.,.,CASSSRTGTTNNEQFF,TGCGCCAGCAGCTCCCGGACGGGGACAACCAACAATGAGCAGTTCTTC
TRBV9,TRBJ2-3,.,TRBD1,CASSVDRGGTDTQYF,TGTGCCAGCAGCGTTGACAGGGGGGGAACAGATACGCAGTATTTT
TRBV28,TRBJ1-5,.,.,CASSFGQAANQPQHF,TGTGCCAGCTCGTTCGGACAAGCCGCCAATCAGCCCCAGCATTTT
TRBV5-1,TRBJ2-2,once,.,CASSPTTTDTGELFF,TGCGCCAGCAGCCCGACAACGACAGACACCGGGGAGCTGTTTTTT
TRBV7-2,TRBJ1-5,.,TRBD1,CASSADRGQHQPQHF,TGTGCCAGCAGCGCCGACAGGGGACAGCATCAGCCCCAGCATTTT
TRBV24-1,TRBJ2-5,.,.,CATSGSYLETQYF,TGTGCCACCAGTGGTAGCTATCTAGAGACCCAGTACTTC
TRBV19,TRBJ2-1,.,TRBD1,CASSLRPGTASYNEQFF,TGTGCCAGTAGCCTCCGACCCGGGACAGCAAGCTACAATGAGCAGTTCTTC
TRBV19,TRBJ1-2,few,TRBD1,CASSLWTGLGYTF,TGTGCCAGTAGTCTCTGGACAGGGCTTGGCTACACCTTC
TRBV6-4,TRBJ2-2,.,.,CASSSGQSTGELFF,TGTGCCAGCAGTAGCGGACAGTCCACCGGGGAGCTGTTTTTT
TRBV12-3/TRBV12-4,TRBJ1-4,.,TRBD1,CASSVRDRGGLFF,TGTGCCAGCAGTGTCCGGGACAGGGGTGGGCTGTTTTTT
TRBV5-1,TRBJ1-2,.,.,CASSSLGSNYGYTF,TGCGCCAGCAGCTCTCTAGGAAGTAACTATGGCTACACCTTC
TRBV7-3,TRBJ1-1,few,.,CASSRTPVAPTEAFF,TGTGCCAGCAGCCGTACGCCAGTGGCTCCCACTGAAGCTTTCTTT
TRBV19,TRBJ2-7,.,.,CASSITGAVYEQYF,TGTGCCAGTAGTATCACCGGAGCTGTCTACGAGCAGTACTTC